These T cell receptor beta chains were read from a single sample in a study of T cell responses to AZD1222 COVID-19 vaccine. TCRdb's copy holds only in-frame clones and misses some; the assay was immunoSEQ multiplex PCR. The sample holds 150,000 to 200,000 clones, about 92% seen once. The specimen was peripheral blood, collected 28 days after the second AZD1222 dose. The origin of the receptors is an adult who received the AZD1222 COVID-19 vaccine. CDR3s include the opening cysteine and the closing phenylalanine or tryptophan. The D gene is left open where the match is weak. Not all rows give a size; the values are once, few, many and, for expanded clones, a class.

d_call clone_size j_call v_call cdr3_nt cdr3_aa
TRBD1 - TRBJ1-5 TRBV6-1 TGTGCCAGCAGTGCATACAGGGGGCCCAGCAATCAGCCCCAGCATTTT CASSAYRGPSNQPQHF
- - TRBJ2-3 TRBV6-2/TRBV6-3 TGTGCCAGCAGTGACCCCCCCACAGATACGCAGTATTTT CASSDPPTDTQYF
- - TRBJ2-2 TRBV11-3 TGTGCCAGCAGCTTATTTAAAACCGGGGAGCTGTTTTTT CASSLFKTGELFF
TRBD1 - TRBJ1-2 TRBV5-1 TGCGCCAGCAGCTTGAGGGGACAGGGGGCCTTAGTCTATGGCTACACCTTC CASSLRGQGALVYGYTF
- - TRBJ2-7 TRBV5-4 TGTGCCAGCACCCTGGGTGCCGGGAAGCTGCCCTACGAGCAGTACTTC CASTLGAGKLPYEQYF
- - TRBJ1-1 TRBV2 TGTGCCAGCCGGGGGACGACTGAAGCTTTCTTT CASRGTTEAFF
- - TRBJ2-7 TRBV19 TGTGCCAGTAGTATGGGACTCTTCTACGAGCAGTACTTC CASSMGLFYEQYF
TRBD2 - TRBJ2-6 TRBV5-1 TGCGCCAGCTTCCCCGGGGGGTCTGGGGCCAACGTCCTGACTTTC CASFPGGSGANVLTF
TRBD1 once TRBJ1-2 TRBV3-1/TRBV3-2 TGTGCCAGCAGCCAAGTAGGGGACAGGGCGAACTATGGCTACACCTTC CASSQVGDRANYGYTF
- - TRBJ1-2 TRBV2 TGTGCCAGTGCCCTGGAGGGGGGTTATGGCTACACCTTC CASALEGGYGYTF
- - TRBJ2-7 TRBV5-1 TGCGCCAGCAGCTTGGGGTTGGGTGCACCCTACGAGCAGTACTTC CASSLGLGAPYEQYF
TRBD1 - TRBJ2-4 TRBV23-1 TGCGCCAGCAGTCCGGGACAGGCCAAAAACATTCAGTACTTC CASSPGQAKNIQYF
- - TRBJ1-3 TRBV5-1 TGCGCCAGCAGCTTGGGAGGACAGCTCTCTGGAAACACCATATATTTT CASSLGGQLSGNTIYF
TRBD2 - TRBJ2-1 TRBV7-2 TGTGCCAGCAGCTCCCCCCGGGGAGGGAGCTCCTACAATGAGCAGTTCTTC CASSSPRGGSSYNEQFF
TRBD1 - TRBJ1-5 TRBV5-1 TGCGCCAGCAGCTTAACAGGGGTGAATCAGCCCCAGCATTTT CASSLTGVNQPQHF
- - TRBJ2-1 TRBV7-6 TGTGCCAGCAGCCAGGGCGAGAGATACAATGAGCAGTTCTTC CASSQGERYNEQFF
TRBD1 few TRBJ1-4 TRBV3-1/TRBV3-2 TGTGCCAGCAGGAGGACAGGGGGGAATGAAAAACTGTTTTTT CASRRTGGNEKLFF
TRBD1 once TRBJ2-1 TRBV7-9 TGTGCCAGCAGCCCAAAGGACAGGGGGAATGAGCAGTTCTTC CASSPKDRGNEQFF
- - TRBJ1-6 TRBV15 TGTGCCACCAGTGCTGATAGGACAAGTAATTCACCCCTCCACTTT CATSADRTSNSPLHF
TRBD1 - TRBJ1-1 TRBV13 TGTGCCAGCAGCTTACGGGGGCCAGGGGGTGAAGCTTTCTTT CASSLRGPGGEAFF
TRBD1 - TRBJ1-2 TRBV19 TGTGCCAGCTGGAGCGATAGGACAGGGGGCGCAGGGTATGGCTACACCTTC CASWSDRTGGAGYGYTF
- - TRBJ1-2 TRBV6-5 TGTGCCAGTACAGGGAACGCTGGCTACACCTTC CASTGNAGYTF
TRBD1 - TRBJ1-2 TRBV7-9 TGTGCCAGCAGCCCCCTTGAGTTCAGGGGGACTGGTGGCTACACCTTC CASSPLEFRGTGGYTF
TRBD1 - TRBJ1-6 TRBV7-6 TGTGCCAGCAGCTCAACTACAGGGGGCGGTTCACCCCTCCACTTT CASSSTTGGGSPLHF
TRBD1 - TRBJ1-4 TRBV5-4 TGTGCCAGCAGCTTATCCGGGACAGGGGGGGGTGAAAAACTGTTTTTT CASSLSGTGGGEKLFF
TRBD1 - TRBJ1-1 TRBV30 TGTGCCTGGAGGACAGGGGGAAACACTGAAGCTTTCTTT CAWRTGGNTEAFF
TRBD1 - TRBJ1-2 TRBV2 TGTGCCAGCAAGAACAGGGGAGACTATGGCTACACCTTC CASKNRGDYGYTF
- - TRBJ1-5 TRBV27 TGTGCCAGCAGTGGCGGTTGGGGGGGCAATCAGCCCCAGCATTTT CASSGGWGGNQPQHF
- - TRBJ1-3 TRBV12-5 TGTGCTAGTGGTTTCCAAACAGGAAACACCATATATTTT CASGFQTGNTIYF
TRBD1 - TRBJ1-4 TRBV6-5 TGTGCCAGCAGGGGGACAGGGGTTAGGGAAAAACTGTTTTTT CASRGTGVREKLFF
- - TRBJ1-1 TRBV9 TGTGCCAGCAGCGCACAATCGGTGGGGAACACTGAAGCTTTCTTT CASSAQSVGNTEAFF
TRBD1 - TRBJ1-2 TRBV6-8 TGTGCCAGCAGTTCTCAGGGGGGCTATGGCTACACCTTC CASSSQGGYGYTF
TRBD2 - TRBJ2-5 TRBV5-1 TGCGCCACCTCCCCTAGCGGGGGACAAGAGACCCAGTACTTC CATSPSGGQETQYF
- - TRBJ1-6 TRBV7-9 TGTGCCAGCAGCTTAGCAGTTATTAGATCACCCCTCCACTTT CASSLAVIRSPLHF
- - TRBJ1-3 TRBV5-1 TGCGCCAGCGCCCGGTCGGGTTTTGAAAACACCATATATTTT CASARSGFENTIYF
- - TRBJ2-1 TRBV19 TGTGCCAGTAGTATAATCGGGGTAGTGGAGCAGTTCTTC CASSIIGVVEQFF
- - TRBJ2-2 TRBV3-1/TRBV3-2 TGTGCCAGCAGCCAAGGAGGGGCCTGGGCCACCGGGGAGCTGTTTTTT CASSQGGAWATGELFF
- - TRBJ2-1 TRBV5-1 TGCGCCAGGTGGGGGAGCCCCTACAATGAGCAGTTCTTC CARWGSPYNEQFF
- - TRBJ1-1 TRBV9 TGTGCCAGCAGCCTGGGGGCGGATAACACTGAAGCTTTCTTT CASSLGADNTEAFF
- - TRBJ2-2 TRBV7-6 TGTGCCAGCAGCTTAATCGGGGGCCGTCCAACCGGGGAGCTGTTTTTT CASSLIGGRPTGELFF
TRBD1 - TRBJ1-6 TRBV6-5 TGTGCCAGCAGTTCAACAGGGGCTTTGGAGTCACCCCTCCACTTT CASSSTGALESPLHF
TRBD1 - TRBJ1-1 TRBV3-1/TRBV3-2 TGTGCCAGCAGCCAACCCTCAGGGGGCACTGAAGCTTTCTTT CASSQPSGGTEAFF
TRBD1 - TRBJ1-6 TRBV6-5 TGTGCCAGCAGTTACGAGGAGTCAGGGGGGTCACCCCTCCACTTT CASSYEESGGSPLHF
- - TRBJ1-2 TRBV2 TGTGCCAGCAGCCCCGGGATCTATGGCTACACCTTC CASSPGIYGYTF
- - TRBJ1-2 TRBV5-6 TGTGCCAGCAGCCACAGGACTTTTGTGAAGGGAGTTAACTATGGCTACACCTTC CASSHRTFVKGVNYGYTF
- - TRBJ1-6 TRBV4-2 TGTGCCAGCAGCCAAGAGGGGCAGAACTCCTATAATTCACCCCTCCACTTT CASSQEGQNSYNSPLHF
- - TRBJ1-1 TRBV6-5 TGTGCCAGCAGTTACTCGACGGGCACTGAAGCTTTCTTT CASSYSTGTEAFF
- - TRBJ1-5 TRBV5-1 TGCGCCAGCAGTGAGAGGGGCCTGCAGCCCCAGCATTTT CASSERGLQPQHF
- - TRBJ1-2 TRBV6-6 TGTGCCAGCAGTTACGAAGGCTACACCTTC CASSYEGYTF
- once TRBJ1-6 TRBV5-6 TGTGCCAGCAGCGAGGACGGAGCTGGGGGTTCACCCCTCCACTTT CASSEDGAGGSPLHF
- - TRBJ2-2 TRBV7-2 TGTGCCAGCAGCTTAGTTGGTAGCGGAGCCACCGGGGAGCTGTTTTTT CASSLVGSGATGELFF
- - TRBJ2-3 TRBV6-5 TGTGCCAGCAGTCCGTACACAGATACGCAGTATTTT CASSPYTDTQYF